Shown below are 19 T cell receptor beta chains from a single sample sequenced in a study of fetal regulatory T cell absence and autoimmunity. Using immunoSEQ multiplex PCR, the repertoire was profiled, and TCRdb retains in-frame clones only, with some absent. The sample contains about 95,000 clones, approximately 79% of which appear only once. Sequencing input: pancreas tissue. These receptors were taken from a male donor with IPEX syndrome.

The J gene is TRBJ1-1, the V gene TRBV18; a weak D match, TRBD1 (6 bases). Trimming removed 4 bases at V and 2 bases at J, with 14 bases between. Germline CDR1 KGHSH, CDR2 LQKENI. CDR3 length: 15 amino acids. The CDR3 coding sequence is TGTGCCAGCTCACAGTACACAGGGACTAACACTGAAGCTTTCTTT. It codes for CASSQYTGTNTEAFF.

The chain has TRBV6-1 and TRBJ2-5, with TRBD1 as a possible D gene (5 bases). Trimming pared 3 bases from V and 5 bases from J, leaving 10 bases between. Germline V gives CDR1 MNHNS, CDR2 SASEGT. The CDR3 is 13 amino acids. The CDR3, as DNA: TGTGCCAGCAGTGAGCAGGGATGGGAGACCCAGTACTTC. Translation: CASSEQGWETQYF.

There are a few counts of this clone. CDR3 coding DNA: TGTGCCAGTAGACCCACCAGTCGGGCGCGGGACACCTTC. This codes for CASRPTSRARDTF. This chain joins TRBV19 and TRBJ1-2; D remains unclear. The length of the CDR3 is 13 residues. Trimming stripped 6 bases from V and 12 bases from J, with 20 bases between. Germline V CDR1 and CDR2: LNHDA, SQIVND (reference sequence). The full variable domain, rest sourced from reference TRBV19 and TRBJ1-2, is DGGITQSPKYLFRKEGQNVTLSCEQNLNHDAMYWYRQDPGQGLRLIYYSQIVNDFQKGDIAEGYSVSREKKESFPLTVTSAQKNPTAFYLCASRPTSRARDTFGSGTRLTVV.

About this clone itself: This sample also contains other DNA sequences that code for the same CDR3. V usage is TRBV11-2 and J usage is TRBJ1-4, with unresolved D. V lost 1 base and J 0 bases, leaving 3 bases between the germline ends. Looked up from germline, CDR1 is SGHAT and CDR2 is FQNNGV. The CDR3 has 14 amino acids. DNA of the CDR3: TGTGCCAGCAGCTTAGGGGCAACTAATGAAAAACTGTTTTTT. This sequence encodes CASSLGATNEKLFF.

The rearrangement uses TRBV11-2 and TRBJ1-6; unclear D gene. Germline assignment: CDR1 SGHAT and CDR2 FQNNGV. CDR3 size: 13 residues. Trimming cost V 3 bases and J 3 bases, with 3 bases left between them. Here the CDR3 DNA reads TGTGCCAGCAGCTTGAACTATAATTCACCCCTCCACTTT. Its translation is CASSLNYNSPLHF.

The rearrangement links TRBV5-3 to TRBJ2-7; the match to TRBD1 covers 8 bases. TRBV5-3 has ORF status, its function being uncertain. This CDR3 spans 14 amino acids. Trimming took 7 bases from V and 0 from J; bases not matched to a gene: 6. As DNA, the CDR3 is TGTGCCAGATTCCAGGACAGGGTCTCCTACGAGCAGTACTTC. It translates to CARFQDRVSYEQYF.

The genes are TRBV9 and TRBJ2-1; 7 bases agree with TRBD1. J gave up 4 bases and V 3 bases, and 7 bases lay outside the gene matches. This CDR3 has 15 residues. CDR1 and CDR2 from the germline V gene are SGDLS and YYNGEE. CDR3 sequence: CASSGTGPVYNEQFF. In nucleotides, the CDR3 is TGTGCCAGCAGCGGGACAGGTCCAGTTTACAATGAGCAGTTCTTC.

The chain couples TRBV21-1 to TRBJ2-1; the table names TRBD1, a call not compared with the DNA. TRBV21-1 is tagged as a pseudogene. The CDR3 consists of 17 residues. CDR3 protein: CASSKDTGTGWFNEQFF. Written as DNA, the CDR3 is TGTGCCAGCAGCAAGGATACCGGGACAGGGTGGTTTAATGAGCAGTTCTTC.

The V gene is TRBV7-8, the J gene TRBJ2-1, with 8 positions matching TRBD2. The CDR3 sequence is 14 residues long. The germline CDR1 and CDR2 sequences are SGHVS and FQNEAQ. Germline trimming cut 8 bases from V and 1 base from J; bases unmatched to any gene: 4. The CDR3 DNA sequence: TGTGCCAGCGAAGAGCGGGGGTCCTACAATGAGCAGTTCTTC. It codes for CASEERGSYNEQFF.

The chain carries TRBV13 and TRBJ2-5, with TRBD2 as a possible D gene (5 bases). This CDR3 is 10 amino acids long. Looked up from germline, CDR1 is PRHDT and CDR2 is FYEKMQ (reference sequence). The ends were cut back, 9 bases at V and 4 bases at J, with 6 bases in the middle. The CDR3 DNA follows: TGTGCCAGTGGGAGAGAGACCCAGTACTTC. Its protein is CASGRETQYF.

The chain uses TRBV7-2 and TRBJ2-5; a weak D match, TRBD2 (7 bases). Germline values: CDR1 SGHTA, CDR2 FQGNSA. The CDR3 is 14 residues long. Trimming stripped 1 base from V and 5 bases from J, with 11 bases between. The CDR3 sequence is CASSLGGGLETQYF. In nucleotides, the CDR3 is TGTGCCAGCAGCTTAGGGGGGGGGCTGGAGACCCAGTACTTC.

This chain connects TRBV4-1 to TRBJ1-1, with D possibly matching TRBD1 (6 bases). V lost 0 bases and J 5 bases, leaving 22 bases between the germline ends. CDR3 length: 18 residues. Germline V gene lookup returns CDR1 MGHRA and CDR2 YSYEKL. DNA for the CDR3: TGCGCCAGCAGCCAAGAAGTGATGCACGGGGGCTGGGGGACTGAAGCTTTCTTT. It encodes CASSQEVMHGGWGTEAFF.

The rearrangement links TRBV5-1 to TRBJ2-2, with no clear D. Per the germline V gene, CDR1 is SGHRS and CDR2 is YFSETQ. This CDR3 region has 12 residues. Trimming cost V 2 bases and J 3 bases, with 2 bases left between them. CDR3 bases: TGCGCCAGCAGCTTATACACCGGGGAGCTGTTTTTT. As protein: CASSLYTGELFF.

The chain combines TRBV5-1 with TRBJ1-1, with a tentative D call TRBD1 (6 bases). CDR1 SGHRS and CDR2 YFSETQ come from the germline V gene. Between the trimmed V and J ends, which lost 3 bases and 3 bases, there was a span of 21 bases. This CDR3 region has 17 residues. The CDR3 DNA follows: TGCGCCAGCAGCTCTATGTGGCTCAGGGGCGAGGACACTGAAGCTTTCTTT. Translating it yields CASSSMWLRGEDTEAFF.

This clone was seen a few times. The chain carries TRBV2 and TRBJ1-6; tentatively, D is TRBD1 (5 bases). V gave up 2 bases and J gave up 7 bases, with 15 bases separating them. Germline assignment: CDR1 SNHLY and CDR2 FYNNEI. This CDR3 region has 16 residues. The CDR3, as DNA: TGTGCCAGCAGTGAAAGGGAGACAGTTACGAATTCACCCCTCCACTTT. This gives the protein CASSERETVTNSPLHF. Together with reference TRBV2 and TRBJ1-6, the CDR3 gives the full variable domain: EPEVTQTPSHQVTQMGQEVILRCVPISNHLYFYWYRQILGQKVEFLVSFYNNEISEKSEIFDDQFSVERPDGSNFTLKIRSTKLEDSAMYFCASSERETVTNSPLHFGNGTRLTVT.

The gene calls are TRBV4-3 and TRBJ2-3, with 9 bases matching TRBD2. V shed 0 bases, J shed 6 bases, and the junction held 4 bases outside the gene matches. From germline, CDR1 is LGHNA and CDR2 YSLEER. The CDR3 runs 15 residues. CDR3 nucleotide sequence: TGCGCCAGCAGCCAAGAAAGCGGGGGGCTTGATACGCAGTATTTT. Translating gives CASSQESGGLDTQYF.

V usage is TRBV7-2 and J usage is TRBJ2-3; D might be TRBD1 (6 bases). The CDR3 extends over 16 amino acids. Trimming cost V 0 bases and J 0 bases, with 10 bases left between them. Germline-derived CDR1 and CDR2 are SGHTA and FQGNSA. CDR3 residues: CASSLAWGPSTDTQYF. In DNA form, the CDR3 reads TGTGCCAGCAGCTTAGCCTGGGGGCCTAGCACAGATACGCAGTATTTT.

This clone was seen only a few times. This chain joins TRBV30 and TRBJ2-1; D is perhaps TRBD1 or TRBD2 (5 bases each). CDR3 length: 15 residues. Trimming took off 0 bases at V and 1 base at J, with 10 bases between the two ends. The V gene's germline CDR1 is GTSNPN and CDR2 SVGIG (reference sequence). The CDR3 sequence: CAWSVGAGSYNEQFF. The CDR3 DNA reads TGTGCCTGGAGTGTAGGGGCGGGTTCCTACAATGAGCAGTTCTTC. The whole variable domain, filled in from reference TRBV30 and TRBJ2-1, reads SQTIHQWPATLVQPVGSPLSLECTVEGTSNPNLYWYRQAAGRGLQLLFYSVGIGQISSEVPQNLSASRPQDRQFILSSKKLLLSDSGFYLCAWSVGAGSYNEQFFGPGTRLTVL.

This rearrangement joins TRBV10-3 to TRBJ2-4, with TRBD2 as a possible D gene (5 bases). The CDR3 has 14 amino acids. Germline CDR1 is ENHRY and CDR2 is SYGVKD. V gave up 3 bases and J gave up 6 bases, with 12 bases separating them. CDR3 residues: CAISDAPGINIQYF. In DNA, the CDR3 is TGTGCCATCAGTGACGCCCCGGGGATAAACATTCAGTACTTC.